This TCR beta chain was recorded in a study of CD8+ T cells in alopecia areata. Study outcomes and limitations: Scalp sequencing captures resident alphabeta T cells of normal skin too. Patients displayed less clarity in TCR sharing than mice, a finding possibly related to HLA.

About this clone: What it recognizes is unknown.

Germline V gene lookup returns CDR1 SGHVS and CDR2 FNYEAQ. V lost 4 bases and J lost 3; bases outside the gene matches: 15. This CDR3 spans 18 amino acids. PBMC-derived CD4+ and CD8+ T cells were sorted. RNA was isolated and reverse transcribed to cDNA, the sequencing template. The method was immunoSEQ multiplex PCR; TCRdb's version includes in-frame clones alone and lacks a portion of them. Of 98,000 or so clones listed, under 60% were seen once; the top ten hold around 23%. Sequenced: NKG2D-low CD8+ T cells sorted from blood. V and J are TRBV7-6 and TRBJ1-2; 9 positions match TRBD1. This receptor was identified in a human donor with alopecia areata. CDR3 coding DNA: TGTGCCAGCAGCTCAGGAGGGGACATAGGACAGGGGTACTATGGCTACACCTTC. It translates to CASSSGGDIGQGYYGYTF.